This TCR beta chain was documented in a study of shared clonotypes between healthy human individuals. This clone was observed a handful of times. Profiling relied on immunoSEQ multiplex PCR, and the TCRdb table lists in-frame clones only, not all of them. The profile covers a few million clones, with approximately 96% appearing a single time and over 0.1% taken by the ten largest. The sequenced sample consisted of naive CD4+ T cells sorted from blood. Noted subset: CD45RA+ positively selected. The clonotype was recovered from a man between 18 and 35 years old in good health.

The CDR3 spells CASSSGLAGVQETQYF. Written as DNA, the CDR3 is TGTGCCAGCAGTTCGGGACTAGCGGGAGTGCAAGAGACCCAGTACTTC. The V and J genes are TRBV5-6 and TRBJ2-5, with TRBD2 identical over 14 bases. After removal of 5 bases from V and 2 bases from J, the junction contained 5 bases not matched to a gene. The CDR3 extends over 16 amino acids. CDR1 and CDR2 (germline): SGHDT, YYEEEE.